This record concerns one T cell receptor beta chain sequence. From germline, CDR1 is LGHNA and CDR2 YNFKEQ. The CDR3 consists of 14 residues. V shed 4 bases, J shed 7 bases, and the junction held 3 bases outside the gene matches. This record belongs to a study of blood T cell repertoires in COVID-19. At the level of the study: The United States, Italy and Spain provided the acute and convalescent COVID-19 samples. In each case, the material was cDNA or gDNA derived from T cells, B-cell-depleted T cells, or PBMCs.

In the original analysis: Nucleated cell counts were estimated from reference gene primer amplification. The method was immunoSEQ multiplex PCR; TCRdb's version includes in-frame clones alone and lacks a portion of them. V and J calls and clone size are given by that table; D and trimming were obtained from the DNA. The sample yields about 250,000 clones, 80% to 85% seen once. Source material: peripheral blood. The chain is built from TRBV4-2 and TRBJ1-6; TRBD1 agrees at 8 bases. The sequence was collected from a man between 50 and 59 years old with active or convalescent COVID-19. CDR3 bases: TGTGCCAGCAGCCGGGACAGGCTCAATTCACCCCTCCACTTT. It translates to CASSRDRLNSPLHF.